The rows below give T cell receptor beta chains drawn from one sample of a study of cytomegalovirus exposure and HLA in healthy donors. Produced via immunoSEQ multiplex PCR; TCRdb's table is partial and in-frame only. The table lists more than 150,000 clones, approximately 84% of them singletons. The sequenced material came from PBMCs. Receptor source: a woman younger than 30 in good health and CMV-seropositive. Both conserved end residues are part of each CDR3. D genes are given only for firm matches. The size field is filled for only some rows; it gives once, few, many or a size class.

.	.	TRBV19	10	TRBJ1-2	CAIRSVGYTF	TGTGCCATTCGTTCAGTTGGCTACACCTTC
TRBD1	.	TRBV6-5	14	TRBJ1-2	CASLSWTGTYGYTF	TGTGCCAGCCTATCCTGGACAGGGACATATGGCTACACCTTC
.	.	TRBV10-2	15	TRBJ1-6	CASSERRTENSPLHF	TGCGCCAGCAGTGAAAGGAGGACGGAAAATTCACCCCTCCACTTT
.	.	TRBV6-6	13	TRBJ1-1	CASSDSMGWEAFF	TGTGCCAGCAGTGACTCGATGGGCTGGGAAGCTTTCTTT
.	once	TRBV10-3	14	TRBJ2-1	CAISESTGGYEQFF	TGTGCCATCAGTGAGTCGACTGGAGGTTATGAGCAGTTCTTC
TRBD2	.	TRBV4-1	19	TRBJ2-2	CASSKTGLAGGLNTGELFF	TGCGCCAGCAGCAAGACGGGACTAGCGGGGGGTTTGAACACCGGGGAGCTGTTTTTT
.	.	TRBV6-1	13	TRBJ2-1	CASSESGVGEQFF	TGTGCCAGCAGTGAGTCGGGGGTAGGCGAGCAGTTCTTC
.	.	TRBV4-1	14	TRBJ1-1	CASSQPGAGTEAFF	TGCGCCAGCAGCCAGCCAGGGGCCGGCACTGAAGCTTTCTTT
.	.	TRBV15	14	TRBJ1-5	CATSREGVRQPQHF	TGTGCCACCAGCAGAGAAGGGGTGAGACAGCCCCAGCATTTT
.	.	TRBV7-2	16	TRBJ2-7	CASSIFPPEGKVEQYF	TGTGCCAGCAGCATTTTCCCCCCGGAGGGAAAGGTCGAGCAGTACTTC
TRBD1	.	TRBV11-3	17	TRBJ1-2	CASSATGTGIVNYGYTF	TGTGCCAGCAGCGCAACCGGGACAGGGATTGTGAACTATGGCTACACCTTC
.	.	TRBV6-1	14	TRBJ2-7	CASSGGTANYEQYF	TGTGCCAGCAGTGGCGGGACAGCCAACTACGAGCAGTACTTC
TRBD2	.	TRBV2	14	TRBJ2-5	CASSNLGGAETQYF	TGTGCCAGCAGTAACCTCGGGGGGGCGGAGACCCAGTACTTC
TRBD2	.	TRBV4-1	16	TRBJ2-3	CASSQVASGGQDTQYF	TGCGCCAGCAGCCAAGTGGCTAGCGGAGGGCAGGATACGCAGTATTTT
TRBD2	.	TRBV2	14	TRBJ2-1	CASSESRGEHEQFF	TGTGCCAGCAGTGAAAGTCGGGGGGAACATGAGCAGTTCTTC
TRBD1	.	TRBV2	14	TRBJ1-5	CASRDDRGGQPQHF	TGTGCCAGCAGGGATGACAGGGGCGGACAGCCCCAGCATTTT
TRBD1	.	TRBV5-4	13	TRBJ2-7	CASSFGTGGEQYF	TGTGCCAGCAGCTTTGGGACAGGCGGCGAGCAGTACTTC
.	.	TRBV10-1	14	TRBJ2-3	CASSEGGSWDTQYF	TGCGCCAGCAGTGAAGGAGGGTCGTGGGATACGCAGTATTTT
.	.	TRBV13	17	TRBJ2-6	CASSKTGDYSGANVLTF	TGTGCCAGCAGCAAAACGGGAGACTACTCTGGGGCCAACGTCCTGACTTTC
.	.	TRBV10-1	14	TRBJ2-5	CASSEGAAPETQYF	TGCGCCAGCAGTGAGGGGGCAGCCCCAGAGACCCAGTACTTC